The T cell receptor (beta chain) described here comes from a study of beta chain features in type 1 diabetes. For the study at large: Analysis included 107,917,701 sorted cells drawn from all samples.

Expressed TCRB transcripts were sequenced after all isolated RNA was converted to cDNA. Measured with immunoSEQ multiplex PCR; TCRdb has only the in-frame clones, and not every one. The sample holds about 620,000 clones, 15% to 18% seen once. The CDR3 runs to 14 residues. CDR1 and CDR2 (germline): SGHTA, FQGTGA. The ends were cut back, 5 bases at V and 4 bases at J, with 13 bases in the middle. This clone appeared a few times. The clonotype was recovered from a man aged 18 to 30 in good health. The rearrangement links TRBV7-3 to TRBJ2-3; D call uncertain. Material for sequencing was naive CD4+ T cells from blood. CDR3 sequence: CASSPGRAPDTQYF. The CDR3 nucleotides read TGTGCCAGCAGCCCGGGCCGGGCGCCAGATACGCAGTATTTT.